These 29 T cell receptor beta chains were sequenced from one sample in a study of T cells in Graves' hyperthyroidism and ophthalmopathy. What was amplified from RNA transcripts were TCR beta CDR3 regions. With the HTBI primer set, the TCR CDR3 went through a first round of RT-PCR. TCRdb recomputed calls from the multiplex PCR reads with MiXCR, one row per CDR3 protein. The data contain over 300,000 distinct CDR3 sequences, about 15% of them singletons. Sequencing was performed on blood. The receptors derive from an older woman with Graves' hyperthyroidism.

In its sample, this clonotype was seen many times. The V gene is TRBV12-3 or TRBV12-4, the J gene TRBJ1-2, with D unclear. V was cut by 3 bases and J by 4 bases, with 12 bases left in between. The CDR3 sequence is 14 residues long. CDR3: CASSFGGLTYGYTF. The CDR3 DNA reads as TGTGCCAGCAGTTTCGGCGGTCTAACCTATGGCTACACCTTC.

This clonotype showed up many times. J is TRBJ2-2 and V is TRBV7-8; D possibly corresponds to TRBD2 (5 bases). The germline V gene has CDR1 SGHVS and CDR2 FQNEAQ. The CDR3 has 14 amino acids. Trimming left V 6 bases short and J 1 base short, with 9 bases between. CDR3 region: CASRRRGNTGELFF. DNA for the CDR3: TGTGCCAGCAGACGACGGGGGAACACCGGGGAGCTGTTTTTT.

The rearrangement uses TRBV11-2 and TRBJ2-2; D is unclear. This CDR3 is built from 16 residues. Trimming pared 3 bases from V and 1 base from J, leaving 12 bases between. Germline V lookup: CDR1 SGHAT, CDR2 FQNNGV. Written as DNA, the CDR3 is TGTGCCAGCAGCTTGATCGGCAGATTGAACACCGGGGAGCTGTTTTTT. Protein product: CASSLIGRLNTGELFF.

This clonotype was seen at least ten times. The V call is TRBV7-2, the J call TRBJ2-3; D unclear. The CDR3 totals 13 residues. The germline V and J ends were trimmed by 5 bases and 2 bases, with 8 bases remaining between them. Looked up from germline, CDR1 is SGHTA and CDR2 is FQGNSA. As DNA, the CDR3 is TGTGCCAGCAGCCCGAGTAACACAGATACGCAGTATTTT. This encodes CASSPSNTDTQYF.

This chain links TRBV7-9 with TRBJ2-7; tentatively, D is TRBD1 or TRBD2 (5 bases each). V gave up 1 base and J gave up 6 bases, with 13 bases separating them. The CDR3 consists of 14 residues. Germline V gene sequence: CDR1 SEHNR, CDR2 FQNEAQ (reference sequence). CDR3 DNA sequence: TGTGCCAGCAGCTTAGTCGGGGACCTGGGCGAGCAGTACTTC. It encodes CASSLVGDLGEQYF.

In this sample, this clonotype turned up a few times. The rearrangement links TRBV19 to TRBJ2-7; TRBD2 might be the D (6 bases). The V end was cut by 3 bases, the J end by 3 bases, with 15 bases between. Germline CDR1 and CDR2: LNHDA and SQIVND (reference sequence). The CDR3 spans 15 residues. The CDR3 nucleotides read TGTGCCAGTAGTATTCGTGGGGGAGGCCGCTACGAGCAGTACTTC. The encoded protein is CASSIRGGGRYEQYF.

The chain carries TRBV19 and TRBJ1-1; maybe TRBD1 (5 bases). V shed 11 bases and J shed 2 bases, with 12 bases lying between them. The CDR3 consists of 12 residues. Germline V gene lookup returns CDR1 LNHDA and CDR2 SQIVND (reference sequence). CDR3 residues: CASGQRNTEAFF. The CDR3, as DNA: TGTGCCTCCGGACAAAGAAACACTGAAGCTTTCTTT.

In the case of this clonotype: A much larger clone lies a single base off, so this may be a read error. V usage is TRBV6-5 and J usage is TRBJ2-7, with D tentatively TRBD1 (6 bases). The DNA matches TRBJ2-1 better at its end, which makes the J call doubtful. This CDR3 is built from 16 residues. Germline V gene sequence: CDR1 MNHEY, CDR2 SVGAGI. The CDR3, as DNA: TGTGCCAGCAGTTACCCCAAAGACAGGAACACCTACGAGCAGTTCTTC. Amino acid sequence: CASSYPKDRNTYEQFF.

The chain joins TRBV30 to TRBJ2-5; D remains ambiguous. The V end was cut by 4 bases, the J end by 5 bases, with 8 bases between. The germline CDR1 and CDR2 sequences are GTSNPN and SVGIG (reference sequence). The CDR3 is 11 amino acids. In nucleotides, the CDR3 is TGTGCCTGGACCAGGTCGGAGACCCAGTACTTC. Its translation: CAWTRSETQYF. Drawing the rest from reference TRBV30 and TRBJ2-5, the complete variable domain is SQTIHQWPATLVQPVGSPLSLECTVEGTSNPNLYWYRQAAGRGLQLLFYSVGIGQISSEVPQNLSASRPQDRQFILSSKKLLLSDSGFYLCAWTRSETQYFGPGTRLLVL.

This clonotype was observed a few times. The V call is TRBV29-1, the J call TRBJ2-7; D could derive from TRBD1 or TRBD2 (5 bases each). V dropped 7 bases and J dropped 7 bases, with 11 bases sitting between them. The V gene's germline CDR1 is SQVTM and CDR2 ANQGSEA. The CDR3 runs to 10 residues. The CDR3 DNA is TGCAGCGCCGGGGCAGGGGAGCAGTACTTC. This encodes CSAGAGEQYF.

V is TRBV5-1 and J is TRBJ1-2; 12 bases fit TRBD1. The length of the CDR3 is 16 residues. Germline CDR1 is SGHRS and CDR2 is YFSETQ. The J segment lost 5 bases and the V segment lost 4 bases, leaving 9 bases of the junction unmatched. The CDR3 loop reads CASSPYRDRGLYGYTF. CDR3 nucleotides: TGCGCCAGCAGCCCGTACCGGGACAGGGGGCTTTATGGCTACACCTTC.

This clonotype was seen only a few times. V and J are TRBV9 and TRBJ2-3; unclear D gene. V was cut by 2 bases and J by 4 bases, with 5 bases left in between. There are 12 residues in the CDR3. Germline V lookup: CDR1 SGDLS, CDR2 YYNGEE. CDR3 coding DNA: TGTGCCAGCAGCGTGGCTTCAGATACGCAGTATTTT. Its protein product is CASSVASDTQYF.

This clonotype has a count of ten or more. The chain uses TRBV7-3 and TRBJ1-1; no firm D call. In germline, CDR1 is SGHTA, CDR2 FQGTGA. This CDR3 comprises 13 residues. The ends were cut back, 4 bases at V and 3 bases at J, with 9 bases in the middle. Here the CDR3 reads CASSSLRDTEAFF. The CDR3 DNA follows: TGTGCCAGCAGCTCGCTCAGAGACACTGAAGCTTTCTTT.

The V call is TRBV19, the J call TRBJ2-6; 7 nucleotides line up with TRBD2. V gave up 8 bases and J gave up 7 bases; unmatched junction bases: 8. The CDR3 is made up of 14 amino acids. CDR1 is LNHDA and CDR2 is SQIVND in the germline V gene (reference sequence). For the CDR3, the DNA is TGTGCCAGTCTCCGGGACTATGTCGCCAACGTCCTGACTTTC. Its protein product is CASLRDYVANVLTF.

The chain uses TRBV5-6 and TRBJ2-7, with 9 positions matching TRBD1. The CDR3 runs 13 residues. V was clipped by 4 bases and J by 9 bases; unmatched bases: 8. CDR1 SGHDT and CDR2 YYEEEE come from the germline V gene. The CDR3 loop is CASSIGQGQGQYF. The CDR3 DNA sequence: TGTGCCAGCAGCATCGGACAGGGGCAGGGGCAGTACTTC.

Worth noting for this clonotype: A much more abundant neighbour one base away suggests this may be a read error. The V gene is TRBV10-3, the J gene TRBJ2-1; no firm D call. Trimming shortened V by 2 bases and J by 10 bases, and 6 bases separated the two germline ends. This CDR3 contains 11 residues. Germline CDR1 reads ENHRY; CDR2 reads SYGVKD. CDR3 sequence reads: CAISEAYEQFF. For the CDR3, the DNA is TGTGCCATCAGTGAGGCCTACGAGCAGTTCTTC.

This clonotype was seen a few times. The V call is TRBV24-1, the J call TRBJ2-5; tentatively, D is TRBD1 (6 bases). This CDR3 region has 13 residues. V lost 9 bases and J lost 1, with 11 bases in between. From germline, CDR1 is KGHDR and CDR2 SFDVKD. The CDR3 region has the DNA TGTGCCACCCAAGGACAGACCCAAGAGACCCAGTACTTC. This codes for CATQGQTQETQYF.

This chain links TRBV9 with TRBJ1-2; no clear D gene. The CDR3 covers 16 residues. The germline V gene encodes CDR1 SGDLS and CDR2 YYNGEE. V gave up 0 bases and J gave up 9 bases, with 21 bases separating them. DNA for the CDR3: TGTGCCAGCAGCGTAGCTGGGTCGGGCCAGCTTGAGCGCTACACCTTC. Its protein is CASSVAGSGQLERYTF.

This clonotype turned up a few times. The rearrangement joins TRBV5-8 to TRBJ2-7; TRBD2 agrees at 8 bases. Germline V gene sequence: CDR1 SGHTS, CDR2 YDEGEE. The J segment lost 2 bases and the V segment lost 5 bases, leaving 15 bases of the junction unmatched. The CDR3 length is 17 residues. CDR3 DNA sequence: TGTGCCAGCAGTCCCGGAGTAGCGGGGATACACCCCTACGAGCAGTACTTC. Amino acid sequence: CASSPGVAGIHPYEQYF.

This clonotype was recorded at least ten times. The CDR3 sequence: CASSDLSNQPQHF. The CDR3, as DNA: TGTGCCAGCAGCGACCTTAGCAATCAGCCCCAGCATTTT. The genes are TRBV12-3 or TRBV12-4 and TRBJ1-5; unclear D gene. V lost 6 bases to trimming and J lost 0 bases, with 6 bases between them. The CDR3 contains 13 residues.

The V gene is TRBV4-1, the J gene TRBJ2-1; TRBD2 matches 11 bases. After removal of 1 base from V and 2 bases from J, the junction contained 4 bases not matched to a gene. This CDR3 has 17 residues. Germline loops: CDR1 MGHRA, CDR2 YSYEKL. CDR3 sequence reads: CASSQGGTSGTYNEQFF. The CDR3 DNA reads TGCGCCAGCAGCCAAGGCGGGACTAGCGGAACCTACAATGAGCAGTTCTTC.

The genes are TRBV6-6 and TRBJ2-4, with D possibly matching TRBD2 (7 bases). CDR3 length: 16 amino acids. V lost 0 bases and J lost 0, with 9 bases in between. From germline, CDR1 is MNHNY and CDR2 SVGAGI (reference sequence). The CDR3, as DNA: TGTGCCAGCAGTTACTCGAGGGGGGGAGCCAAAAACATTCAGTACTTC. Its translation: CASSYSRGGAKNIQYF.

About this clonotype itself: An end of the junction does not agree with germline; a read error may underlie this. The genes are TRBV5-1 and TRBJ2-1; D possibly corresponds to TRBD2 (5 bases). Germline assignment: CDR1 SGHRS and CDR2 YFSETQ. This CDR3 region has 15 residues. CDR3 sequence (DNA): TGCGCCAGCAGCTTTGGCCAGCGGAGATACAATGAGCGGTTCTTC. This gives the protein CASSFGQRRYNERFF.

This rearrangement joins TRBV10-3 to TRBJ1-1; 9 positions agree with TRBD1. There are 13 residues in the CDR3. The trim removed 8 bases at V and 1 base at J, leaving 2 bases unmatched. Per germline, CDR1 ENHRY and CDR2 SYGVKD. The DNA for the CDR3 is TGTGCCATCGGACAGGGGAAGAACACTGAAGCTTTCTTT. This codes for CAIGQGKNTEAFF.

This clonotype was detected only a few times. A much larger clone differs from this one at a single base, so this may be a read error. The gene calls are TRBV3-1 and TRBJ1-2; D ambiguous. Looked up from germline, CDR1 is LGHDT and CDR2 is YNNKEL (reference sequence). Trimming removed 0 bases at V and 10 bases at J, with 15 bases between. CDR3 length: 14 residues. The CDR3 reads CASSQEWNRRDYTF. Here the CDR3 DNA reads TGTGCCAGCAGCCAAGAGTGGAACCGACGGGACTACACCTTC. Together with reference TRBV3-1 and TRBJ1-2, the CDR3 gives the full variable domain: DTAVSQTPKYLVTQMGNDKSIKCEQNLGHDTMYWYKQDSKKFLKIMFSYNNKELIINETVPNRFSPKSPDKAHLNLHINSLELGDSAVYFCASSQEWNRRDYTFGSGTRLTVV.

As DNA, the CDR3 is TGCAGTGCTAAGGCTAGCGGGAGAGGAGATACGCAGTATTTT. Encoded protein: CSAKASGRGDTQYF. V usage is TRBV20-1 and J usage is TRBJ2-3; 10 positions match TRBD2. The trim removed 4 bases at V and 5 bases at J, leaving 6 bases unmatched. Germline CDR1 is DFQATT and CDR2 is SNEGSKA (reference sequence). The CDR3 runs 14 residues.

This clonotype was detected only a few times. The chain joins TRBV6-1 to TRBJ2-7; D may correspond to TRBD1 or TRBD2 (5 bases each). CDR1 is MNHNS, CDR2 SASEGT, per germline. V was cut by 5 bases and J by 6 bases, with 17 bases left in between. This CDR3 is built from 14 residues. Here the CDR3 reads CASSLVSGRGEQYF. DNA for the CDR3: TGTGCCAGCAGTTTAGTTTCAGGGAGAGGCGAGCAGTACTTC.

This clonotype was recorded many times. The chain joins TRBV14 to TRBJ1-1; TRBD1 is a possible D gene (5 bases). The CDR3 length is 17 residues. Germline V CDR1 and CDR2: SGHDN, FVKESK. V was pared by 1 base and J by 0 bases, with 15 bases between. CDR3 protein: CASSQVGQGTMNTEAFF. The CDR3 region has the DNA TGTGCCAGCAGCCAAGTGGGGCAGGGCACTATGAACACTGAAGCTTTCTTT.

This clonotype was observed a few times. The chain uses TRBV7-9 and TRBJ2-5, with 13 bases that match TRBD2. This CDR3 has 19 amino acids. Trimming took 8 bases from V and 0 from J; bases not matched to a gene: 15. Germline values: CDR1 SEHNR, CDR2 FQNEAQ (reference sequence). CDR3 residues: CASSPRWTSGRGNQETQYF. CDR3 in DNA: TGTGCCAGCTCACCAAGATGGACTAGCGGGAGAGGGAACCAAGAGACCCAGTACTTC.